The TCR beta chain under discussion was sequenced for a study of blood T cell repertoires in COVID-19. Study overall: Acute and convalescent COVID-19 samples came from the United States, Italy and Spain. Sample material is recorded as cDNA or gDNA derived from T cells, B-cell-depleted T cells, or PBMCs.

Authors' methods: How many nucleated cells were present was estimated from reference gene primer amplification. Sequenced by immunoSEQ multiplex PCR; TCRdb stores in-frame clones only, minus some. The V and J calls and clone size come from that table; D and trimming were worked out from the DNA. The data hold 200,000 to 250,000 clones, with 80% to 85% observed a single time. Looked up from germline, CDR1 is MGHRA and CDR2 is YSYEKL. The V and J ends lost 0 bases and 5 bases respectively, with 11 bases between them. CDR3 length: 15 residues. Sequenced: peripheral blood. The chain links TRBV4-1 to TRBJ2-1; D gene ambiguous. The clonotype was recovered from a man younger than 45 with active or convalescent COVID-19. The CDR3 DNA reads as TGCGCCAGCAGCCAAGATCCAGGTCGTGACAATGAGCAGTTCTTC. It yields the protein CASSQDPGRDNEQFF.